The present T cell receptor (beta chain) was sequenced within a study of shared T cell receptors in the human thymus. This clone was seen more than once but under ten times. This CDR3 is 17 amino acids long. After removal of 2 bases from V and 0 bases from J, the junction contained 7 bases not matched to a gene. Germline V gene lookup returns CDR1 SEHNR and CDR2 FQNEAQ (reference sequence). Profiled with immunoSEQ multiplex PCR; TCRdb holds only in-frame clones, not every one. In the table there are more than 550,000 clones, around 87% of which are singletons. This same sample was also taken into another study, of human thymus T cells. That publication notes: Each of the donors was a healthy Finnish infant who was undergoing open corrective cardiac surgery for congenital heart defects. Obtained as resections during corrective heart surgery, the thymus tissue was then studied. Thymic and blood repertoires showed apparently biased V and J gene usage.

The source material was thymocytes. The receptor was derived from a boy younger than two with a congenital heart defect. The genes are TRBV7-9 and TRBJ1-2; 9 bases are a match to TRBD1. CDR3 loop: CASSLLDRGHTNYGYTF. The CDR3 DNA sequence: TGTGCCAGCAGCTTACTGGACAGGGGCCATACTAACTATGGCTACACCTTC.